Listed below are T cell receptor beta chains from one sample, sequenced in a study of blood T cell repertoires in COVID-19. This table comes from immunoSEQ multiplex PCR, and its TCRdb copy is limited to in-frame clones, with some not included. The repertoire has 70,000 or so clones, around 80% of them found once; the top ten carry more than 10%. The sample taken for sequencing was peripheral blood. The receptors were gathered from a man aged 45-65 years with COVID-19, enrolled during active disease. Both conserved end residues are part of each CDR3. Each record gives: D gene, J gene, V gene, clone size, CDR3 DNA, CDR3 protein. D genes are given only for firm matches. The size of a clone is reported for some rows only, either as once, few or many, or as a class for expanded clones.

d_call: .
j_call: TRBJ1-6
v_call: TRBV4-1
clone_size: .
cdr3_nt: TGCGCCAGCAGCCAAGATCGGGTTGGGAATTCACCCCTCCACTTT
cdr3_aa: CASSQDRVGNSPLHF

d_call: TRBD1
j_call: TRBJ1-5
v_call: TRBV6-5
clone_size: .
cdr3_nt: TGTGCCAGCAGTCAGGGACAGCGCAGCAATCAGCCCCAGCATTTT
cdr3_aa: CASSQGQRSNQPQHF

d_call: TRBD2
j_call: TRBJ2-1
v_call: TRBV2
clone_size: .
cdr3_nt: TGTGCCAGCGGCAGGGACTACCAGTACAATGAGCAGTTCTTC
cdr3_aa: CASGRDYQYNEQFF

d_call: TRBD2
j_call: TRBJ2-1
v_call: TRBV10-2
clone_size: few
cdr3_nt: TGCGCCAGCAGTGTTGTAGCGGGGGCTTACAATGAGCAGTTCTTC
cdr3_aa: CASSVVAGAYNEQFF

d_call: TRBD2
j_call: TRBJ2-4
v_call: TRBV5-5
clone_size: .
cdr3_nt: TGTGCCAGCAGCTTGGGCGGGAGGTCGAACATTCAGTACTTC
cdr3_aa: CASSLGGRSNIQYF

d_call: .
j_call: TRBJ1-2
v_call: TRBV11-2
clone_size: large
cdr3_nt: TGTGCCAGCAGCCCAGCCCCACTCTCGGTACAGGCTGGCTATGGCTACACCTTC
cdr3_aa: CASSPAPLSVQAGYGYTF

d_call: .
j_call: TRBJ2-1
v_call: TRBV6-1
clone_size: .
cdr3_nt: TGTGCCAGCAGTGAACAGAGGAGGGAGTTCTTC
cdr3_aa: CASSEQRREFF

d_call: TRBD2
j_call: TRBJ2-7
v_call: TRBV28
clone_size: few
cdr3_nt: TGTGCCAGCAGTTTTCCTAGCGGCGCCTACGAGCAGTACTTC
cdr3_aa: CASSFPSGAYEQYF

d_call: .
j_call: TRBJ2-4
v_call: TRBV11-2
clone_size: few
cdr3_nt: TGTGCCAGCAGCGTCCCCGTACTGGCCAAAAACATTCAGTACTTC
cdr3_aa: CASSVPVLAKNIQYF

d_call: .
j_call: TRBJ1-5
v_call: TRBV24-1
clone_size: .
cdr3_nt: TGTGCCACCAGTGACCCTGATCAGCCCCAGCATTTT
cdr3_aa: CATSDPDQPQHF

d_call: TRBD1
j_call: TRBJ2-7
v_call: TRBV6-1
clone_size: .
cdr3_nt: TGTGCCAGCAGTGAAAGGGGGACAGGTCCCTACGAGCAGTACTTC
cdr3_aa: CASSERGTGPYEQYF

d_call: .
j_call: TRBJ2-1
v_call: TRBV6-4
clone_size: few
cdr3_nt: TGTGCCAGCAGTGACTCTCCTAGCGCCTCCTACAATGAGCAGTTCTTC
cdr3_aa: CASSDSPSASYNEQFF

d_call: TRBD1
j_call: TRBJ2-2
v_call: TRBV18
clone_size: .
cdr3_nt: TGTGCCAGCTCACCGGACAGGGGGGCGACCGGGGAGCTGTTTTTT
cdr3_aa: CASSPDRGATGELFF

d_call: .
j_call: TRBJ1-2
v_call: TRBV15
clone_size: .
cdr3_nt: TGTGCCACCAGCAGACCCGACTTGGACAGCGTCTACTATGGCTACACCTTC
cdr3_aa: CATSRPDLDSVYYGYTF

d_call: TRBD1
j_call: TRBJ1-5
v_call: TRBV6-1
clone_size: .
cdr3_nt: TGTGCCAGCAGTAAGCGACAGGGTAGCAATCAGCCCCAGCATTTT
cdr3_aa: CASSKRQGSNQPQHF

d_call: .
j_call: TRBJ2-7
v_call: TRBV5-1
clone_size: .
cdr3_nt: TGCGCCAGCAGCTTGGAAGTGAGCTCCTACGAGCAGTACTTC
cdr3_aa: CASSLEVSSYEQYF